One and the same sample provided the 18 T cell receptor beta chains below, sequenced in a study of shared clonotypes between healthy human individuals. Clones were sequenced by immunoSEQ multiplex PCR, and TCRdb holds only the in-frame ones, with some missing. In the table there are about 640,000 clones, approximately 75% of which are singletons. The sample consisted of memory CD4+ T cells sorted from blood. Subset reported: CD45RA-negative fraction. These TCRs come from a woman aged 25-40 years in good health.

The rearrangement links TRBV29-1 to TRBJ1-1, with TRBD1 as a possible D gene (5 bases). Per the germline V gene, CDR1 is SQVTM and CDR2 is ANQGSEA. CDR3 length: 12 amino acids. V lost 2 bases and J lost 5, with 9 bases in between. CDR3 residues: CSVEQGWTEAFF. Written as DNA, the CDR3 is TGCAGCGTTGAACAGGGATGGACTGAAGCTTTCTTT.

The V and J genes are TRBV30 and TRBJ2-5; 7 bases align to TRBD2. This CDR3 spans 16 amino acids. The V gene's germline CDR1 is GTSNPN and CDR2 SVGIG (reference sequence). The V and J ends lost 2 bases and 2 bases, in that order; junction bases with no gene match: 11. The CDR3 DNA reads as TGTGCCTGGAGTTTGGGAGTAGCGGGTACTCAAGAGACCCAGTACTTC. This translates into CAWSLGVAGTQETQYF.

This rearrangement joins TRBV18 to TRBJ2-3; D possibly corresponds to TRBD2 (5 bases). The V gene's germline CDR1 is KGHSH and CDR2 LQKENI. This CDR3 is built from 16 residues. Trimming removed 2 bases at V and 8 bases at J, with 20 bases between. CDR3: CASSPSEAHLGVTQYF. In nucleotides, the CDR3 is TGTGCCAGCTCACCATCGGAGGCTCACTTGGGTGTTACGCAGTATTTT.

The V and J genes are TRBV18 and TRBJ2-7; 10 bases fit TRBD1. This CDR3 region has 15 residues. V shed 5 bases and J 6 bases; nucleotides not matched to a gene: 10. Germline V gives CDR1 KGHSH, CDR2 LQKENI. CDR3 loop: CASSEYDRGRVEQYF. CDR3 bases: TGTGCCAGCTCAGAGTATGACAGGGGGCGTGTCGAGCAGTACTTC.

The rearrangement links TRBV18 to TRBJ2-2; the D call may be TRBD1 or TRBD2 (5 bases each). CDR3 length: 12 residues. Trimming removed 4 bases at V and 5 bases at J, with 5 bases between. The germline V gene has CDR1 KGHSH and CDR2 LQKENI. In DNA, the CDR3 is TGTGCCAGCTCACGGGGGACCGGGGAGCTGTTTTTT. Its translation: CASSRGTGELFF.

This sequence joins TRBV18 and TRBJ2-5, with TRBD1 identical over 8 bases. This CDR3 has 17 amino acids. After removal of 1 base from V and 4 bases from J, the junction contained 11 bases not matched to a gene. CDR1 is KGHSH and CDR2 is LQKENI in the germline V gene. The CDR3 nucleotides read TGTGCCAGCTCACCACGGGCGGGACAGGAGTTAGGAGAGACCCAGTACTTC. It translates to CASSPRAGQELGETQYF.

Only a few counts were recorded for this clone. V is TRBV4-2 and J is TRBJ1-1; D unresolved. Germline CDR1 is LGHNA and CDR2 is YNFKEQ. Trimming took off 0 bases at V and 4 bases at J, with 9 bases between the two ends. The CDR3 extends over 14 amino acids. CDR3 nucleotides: TGTGCCAGCAGCCAAGATGCGATAGGCACTGAAGCTTTCTTT. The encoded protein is CASSQDAIGTEAFF.

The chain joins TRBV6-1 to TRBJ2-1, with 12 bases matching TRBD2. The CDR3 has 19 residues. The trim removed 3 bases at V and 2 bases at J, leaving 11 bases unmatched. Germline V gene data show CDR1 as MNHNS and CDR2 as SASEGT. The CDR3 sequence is CASSDGLAGGPRTYNEQFF. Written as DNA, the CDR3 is TGTGCCAGCAGTGATGGTCTAGCGGGAGGGCCTAGAACCTACAATGAGCAGTTCTTC.

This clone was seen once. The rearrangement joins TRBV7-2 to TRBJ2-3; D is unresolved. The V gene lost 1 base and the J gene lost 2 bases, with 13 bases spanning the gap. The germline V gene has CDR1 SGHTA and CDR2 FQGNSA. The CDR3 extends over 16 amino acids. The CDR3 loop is CASSLGYVINTDTQYF. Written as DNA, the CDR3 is TGTGCCAGCAGCTTAGGCTACGTAATAAACACAGATACGCAGTATTTT.

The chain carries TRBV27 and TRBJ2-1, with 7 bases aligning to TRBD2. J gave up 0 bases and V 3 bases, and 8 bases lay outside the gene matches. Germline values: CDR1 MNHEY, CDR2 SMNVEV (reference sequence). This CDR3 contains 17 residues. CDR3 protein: CASSFRGDWISYNEQFF. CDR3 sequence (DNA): TGTGCCAGCAGTTTCCGGGGGGATTGGATCTCCTACAATGAGCAGTTCTTC.

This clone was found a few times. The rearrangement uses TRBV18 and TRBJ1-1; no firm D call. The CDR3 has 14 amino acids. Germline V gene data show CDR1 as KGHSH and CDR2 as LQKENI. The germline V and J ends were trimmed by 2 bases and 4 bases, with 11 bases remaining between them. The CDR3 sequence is CASSPLEVGTEAFF. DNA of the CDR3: TGTGCCAGCTCACCATTGGAGGTAGGCACTGAAGCTTTCTTT. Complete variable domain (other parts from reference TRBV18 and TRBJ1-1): NAGVMQNPRHLVRRRGQEARLRCSPMKGHSHVYWYRQLPEEGLKFMVYLQKENIIDESGMPKERFSAEFPKEGPSILRIQQVVRGDSAAYFCASSPLEVGTEAFFGQGTRLTVV.

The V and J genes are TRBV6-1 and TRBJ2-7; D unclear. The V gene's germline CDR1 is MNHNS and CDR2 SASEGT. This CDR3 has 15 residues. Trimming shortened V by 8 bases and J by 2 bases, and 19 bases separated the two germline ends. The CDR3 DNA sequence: TGTGCCAGCCGAGGTACCGACAAGTCGCCCTACGAGCAGTACTTC. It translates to CASRGTDKSPYEQYF.

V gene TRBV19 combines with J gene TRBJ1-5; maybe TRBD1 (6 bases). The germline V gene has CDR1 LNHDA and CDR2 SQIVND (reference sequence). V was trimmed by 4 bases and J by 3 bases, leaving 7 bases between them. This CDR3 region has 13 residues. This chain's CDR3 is CASSRDTNQPQHF. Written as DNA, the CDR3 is TGTGCCAGTAGTAGGGACACCAATCAGCCCCAGCATTTT.

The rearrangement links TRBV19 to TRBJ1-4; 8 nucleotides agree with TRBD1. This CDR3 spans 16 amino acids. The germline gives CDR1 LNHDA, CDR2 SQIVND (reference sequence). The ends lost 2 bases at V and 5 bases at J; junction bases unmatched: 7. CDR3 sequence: CASSIQVTGGNEKLFF. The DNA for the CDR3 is TGTGCCAGTAGTATACAAGTCACAGGGGGGAATGAAAAACTGTTTTTT.

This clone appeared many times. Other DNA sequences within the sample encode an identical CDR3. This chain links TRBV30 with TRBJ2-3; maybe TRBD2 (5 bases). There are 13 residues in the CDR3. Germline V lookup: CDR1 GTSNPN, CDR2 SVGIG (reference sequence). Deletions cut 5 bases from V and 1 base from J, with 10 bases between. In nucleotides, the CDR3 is TGTGCCTGGCGAAGCGGACGCACAGATACGCAGTATTTT. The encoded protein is CAWRSGRTDTQYF. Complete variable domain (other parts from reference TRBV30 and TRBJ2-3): SQTIHQWPATLVQPVGSPLSLECTVEGTSNPNLYWYRQAAGRGLQLLFYSVGIGQISSEVPQNLSASRPQDRQFILSSKKLLLSDSGFYLCAWRSGRTDTQYFGPGTRLTVL.

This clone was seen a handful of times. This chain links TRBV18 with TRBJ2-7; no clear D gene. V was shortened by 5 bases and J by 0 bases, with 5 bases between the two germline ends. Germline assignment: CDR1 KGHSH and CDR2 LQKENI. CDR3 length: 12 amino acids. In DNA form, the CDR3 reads TGTGCCAGCTCATCGACCTCCTACGAGCAGTACTTC. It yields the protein CASSSTSYEQYF.

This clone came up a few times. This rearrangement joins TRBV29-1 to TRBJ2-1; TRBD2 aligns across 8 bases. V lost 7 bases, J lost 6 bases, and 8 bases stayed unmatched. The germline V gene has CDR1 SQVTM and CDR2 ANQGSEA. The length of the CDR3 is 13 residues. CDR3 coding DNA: TGCAGCGGGAGCGGGAGTATAGTCAATGAGCAGTTCTTC. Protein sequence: CSGSGSIVNEQFF.

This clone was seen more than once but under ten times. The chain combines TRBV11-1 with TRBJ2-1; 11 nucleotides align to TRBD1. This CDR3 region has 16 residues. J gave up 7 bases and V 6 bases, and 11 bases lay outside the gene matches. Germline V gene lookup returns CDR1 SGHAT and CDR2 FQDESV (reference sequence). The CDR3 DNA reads TGTGCCAGCAGACCACTAGGACAGGGGGCACAAAATGAGCAGTTCTTC. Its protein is CASRPLGQGAQNEQFF.